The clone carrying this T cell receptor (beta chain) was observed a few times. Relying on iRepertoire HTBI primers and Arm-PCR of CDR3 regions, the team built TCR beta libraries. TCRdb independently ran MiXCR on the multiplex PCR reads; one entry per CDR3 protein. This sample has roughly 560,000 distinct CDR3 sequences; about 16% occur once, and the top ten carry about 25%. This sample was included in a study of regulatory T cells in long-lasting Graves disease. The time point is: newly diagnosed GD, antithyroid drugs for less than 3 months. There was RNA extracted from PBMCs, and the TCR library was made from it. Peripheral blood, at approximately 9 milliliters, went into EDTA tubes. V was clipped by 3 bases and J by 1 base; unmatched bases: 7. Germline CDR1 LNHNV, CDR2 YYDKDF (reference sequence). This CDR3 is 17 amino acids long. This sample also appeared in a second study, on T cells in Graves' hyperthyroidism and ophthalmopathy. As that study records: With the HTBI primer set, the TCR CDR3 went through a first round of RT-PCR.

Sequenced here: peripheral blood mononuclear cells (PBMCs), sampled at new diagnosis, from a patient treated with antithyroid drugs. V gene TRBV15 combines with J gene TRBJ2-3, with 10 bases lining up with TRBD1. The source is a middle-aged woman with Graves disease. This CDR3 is CATSRPRTGGGTDTQYF. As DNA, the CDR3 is TGTGCCACCAGCAGGCCCAGGACAGGGGGAGGCACAGATACGCAGTATTTT.